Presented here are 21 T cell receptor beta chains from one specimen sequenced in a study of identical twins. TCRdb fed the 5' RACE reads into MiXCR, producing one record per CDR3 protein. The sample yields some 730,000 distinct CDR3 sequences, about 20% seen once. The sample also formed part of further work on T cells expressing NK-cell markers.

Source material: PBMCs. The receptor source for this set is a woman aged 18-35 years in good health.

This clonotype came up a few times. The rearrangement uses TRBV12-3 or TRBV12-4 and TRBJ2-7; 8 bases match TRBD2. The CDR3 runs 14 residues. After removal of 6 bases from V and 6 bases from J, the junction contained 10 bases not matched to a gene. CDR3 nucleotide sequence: TGTGCCAGCAGCCGAAGCGGGAGCGCATTCGAGCAGTACTTC. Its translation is CASSRSGSAFEQYF.

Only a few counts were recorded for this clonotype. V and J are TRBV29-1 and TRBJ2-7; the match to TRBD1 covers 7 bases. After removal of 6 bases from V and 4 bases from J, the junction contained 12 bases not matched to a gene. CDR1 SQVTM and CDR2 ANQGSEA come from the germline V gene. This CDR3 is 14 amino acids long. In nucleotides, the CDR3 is TGCAGCGTCGCCAACGGGACAGCCCCATACGAGCAGTACTTC. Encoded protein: CSVANGTAPYEQYF.

The CDR3 sequence is CASFTGGGTDTQYF. The CDR3 DNA reads TGTGCCAGCTTTACAGGAGGAGGGACAGATACGCAGTATTTT. The chain has TRBV27 and TRBJ2-3; D possibly corresponds to TRBD2 (6 bases). Trimming took 8 bases from V and 3 from J, leaving 15 bases between them. This CDR3 has 14 amino acids. Germline values: CDR1 MNHEY, CDR2 SMNVEV (reference sequence).

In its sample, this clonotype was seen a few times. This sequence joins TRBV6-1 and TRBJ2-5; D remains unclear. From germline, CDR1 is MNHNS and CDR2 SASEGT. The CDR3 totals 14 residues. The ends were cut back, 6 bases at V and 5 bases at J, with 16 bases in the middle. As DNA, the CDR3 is TGTGCCAGCAGAATAGGTACTCGTGGCGAGACCCAGTACTTC. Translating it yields CASRIGTRGETQYF.

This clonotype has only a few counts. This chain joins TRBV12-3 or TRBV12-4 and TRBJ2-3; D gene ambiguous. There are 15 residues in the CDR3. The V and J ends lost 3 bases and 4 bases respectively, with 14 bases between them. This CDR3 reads CASSFGSDRADTQYF. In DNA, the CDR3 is TGTGCCAGCAGTTTTGGGTCCGACCGGGCAGATACGCAGTATTTT.

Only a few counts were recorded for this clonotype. This chain's CDR3 is CASSLGGGVSGEQFF. The CDR3 region has the DNA TGTGCCAGCAGCTTAGGTGGTGGGGTTTCGGGGGAGCAGTTCTTC. This chain uses TRBV7-9 with TRBJ2-1; D is possibly TRBD2 (5 bases). CDR1 and CDR2 (germline): SEHNR, FQNEAQ (reference sequence). V was shortened by 1 base and J by 10 bases, with 17 bases between the two germline ends. CDR3 length: 15 residues.

This chain's CDR3 is CSAVTGGNQETQYF. The CDR3, as DNA: TGCAGCGCGGTAACAGGGGGGAATCAAGAGACCCAGTACTTC. This rearrangement joins TRBV29-1 to TRBJ2-5; 8 nucleotides match TRBD1. The V gene's germline CDR1 is SQVTM and CDR2 ANQGSEA. The V gene end was trimmed by 7 bases and the J gene end by 2 bases; junction bases not matched to a gene: 9. The CDR3 has 14 amino acids.

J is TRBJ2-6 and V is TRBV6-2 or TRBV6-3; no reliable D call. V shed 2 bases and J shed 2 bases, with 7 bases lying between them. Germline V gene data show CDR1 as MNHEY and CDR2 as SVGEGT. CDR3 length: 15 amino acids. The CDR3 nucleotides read TGTGCCAGCAGTTACCCCCAAGCTGGGGCCAACGTCCTGACTTTC. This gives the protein CASSYPQAGANVLTF.

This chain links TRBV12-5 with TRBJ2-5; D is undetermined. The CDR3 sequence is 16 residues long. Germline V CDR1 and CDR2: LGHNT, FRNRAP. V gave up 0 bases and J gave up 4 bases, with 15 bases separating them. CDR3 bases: TGTGCTAGTGGTTTGGTACCCCCCGGGCCTAGAGAGACCCAGTACTTC. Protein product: CASGLVPPGPRETQYF.

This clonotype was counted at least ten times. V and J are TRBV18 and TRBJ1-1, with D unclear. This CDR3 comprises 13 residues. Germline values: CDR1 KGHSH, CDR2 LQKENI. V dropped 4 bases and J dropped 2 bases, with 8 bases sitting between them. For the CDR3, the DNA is TGTGCCAGCTCACAGGACGGTAACACTGAAGCTTTCTTT. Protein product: CASSQDGNTEAFF.

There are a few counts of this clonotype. CDR3 residues: CATSRDPKTEETQYF. CDR3 DNA: TGTGCCACCAGCAGAGATCCCAAAACAGAAGAGACCCAGTACTTC. The chain employs TRBV15 and TRBJ2-5; D is uncertain. Between the trimmed V and J ends, which lost 0 bases and 3 bases, there was a span of 11 bases. Germline V gives CDR1 LNHNV, CDR2 YYDKDF (reference sequence). The CDR3 contains 15 residues.

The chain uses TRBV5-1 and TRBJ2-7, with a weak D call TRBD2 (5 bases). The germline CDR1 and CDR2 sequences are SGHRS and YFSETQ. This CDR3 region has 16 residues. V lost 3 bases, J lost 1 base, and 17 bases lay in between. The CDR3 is CASSSGLLTASYEQYF. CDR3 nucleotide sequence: TGCGCCAGCAGCTCCGGACTCCTCACCGCGTCCTACGAGCAGTACTTC.

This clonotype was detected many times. The CDR3 spells CSARGLAGDINEQFF. DNA for the CDR3: TGCAGTGCCAGGGGACTAGCGGGAGATATCAATGAGCAGTTCTTC. The rearrangement links TRBV20-1 to TRBJ2-1, with 14 positions matching TRBD2. Unmatched junction bases numbered 7, after V lost 6 bases and J lost 6 bases. Per the germline V gene, CDR1 is DFQATT and CDR2 is SNEGSKA (reference sequence). This CDR3 spans 15 amino acids.

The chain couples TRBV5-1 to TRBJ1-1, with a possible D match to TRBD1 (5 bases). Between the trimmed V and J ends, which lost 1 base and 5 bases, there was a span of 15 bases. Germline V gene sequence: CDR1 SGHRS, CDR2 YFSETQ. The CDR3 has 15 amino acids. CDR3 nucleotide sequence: TGCGCCAGCAGCTTGCTGGCCCAGGGAGGGACTGAAGCTTTCTTT. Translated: CASSLLAQGGTEAFF.

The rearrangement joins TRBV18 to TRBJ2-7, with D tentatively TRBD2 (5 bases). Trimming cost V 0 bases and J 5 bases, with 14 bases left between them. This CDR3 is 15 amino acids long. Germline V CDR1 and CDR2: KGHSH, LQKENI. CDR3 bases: TGTGCCAGCTCACCACCGGGTCCCCTAGCTGACGAGCAGTACTTC. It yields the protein CASSPPGPLADEQYF. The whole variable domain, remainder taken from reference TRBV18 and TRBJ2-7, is NAGVMQNPRHLVRRRGQEARLRCSPMKGHSHVYWYRQLPEEGLKFMVYLQKENIIDESGMPKERFSAEFPKEGPSILRIQQVVRGDSAAYFCASSPPGPLADEQYFGPGTRLTVT.

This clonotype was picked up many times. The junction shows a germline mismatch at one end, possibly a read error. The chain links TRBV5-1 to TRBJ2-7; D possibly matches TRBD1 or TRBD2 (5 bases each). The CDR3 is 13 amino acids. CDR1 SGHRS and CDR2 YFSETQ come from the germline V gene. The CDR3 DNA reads TGTGCCAGCAGCGGAACAGGAACCTACGAGCAGTACTTC. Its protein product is CASSGTGTYEQYF.

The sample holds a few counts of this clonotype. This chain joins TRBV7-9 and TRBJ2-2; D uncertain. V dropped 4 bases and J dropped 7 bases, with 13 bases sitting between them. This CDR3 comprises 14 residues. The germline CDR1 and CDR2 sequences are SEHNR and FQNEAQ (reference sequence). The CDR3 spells CASSYTSDVGELFF. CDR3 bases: TGTGCCAGCAGCTATACATCGGACGTCGGGGAGCTGTTTTTT.

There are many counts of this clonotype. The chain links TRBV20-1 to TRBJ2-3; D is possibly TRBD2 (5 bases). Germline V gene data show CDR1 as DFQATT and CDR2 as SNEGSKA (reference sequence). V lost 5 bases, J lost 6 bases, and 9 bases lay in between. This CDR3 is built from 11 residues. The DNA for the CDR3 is TGCAGTGCTCCTCGAGGGGATACGCAGTATTTT. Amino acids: CSAPRGDTQYF.

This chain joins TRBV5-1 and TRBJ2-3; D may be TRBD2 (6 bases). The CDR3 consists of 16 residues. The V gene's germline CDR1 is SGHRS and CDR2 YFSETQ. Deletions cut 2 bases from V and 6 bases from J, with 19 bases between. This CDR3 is CASSLHSRDGGDTQYF. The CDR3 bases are TGCGCCAGCAGCTTACATAGCCGGGACGGGGGTGATACGCAGTATTTT.

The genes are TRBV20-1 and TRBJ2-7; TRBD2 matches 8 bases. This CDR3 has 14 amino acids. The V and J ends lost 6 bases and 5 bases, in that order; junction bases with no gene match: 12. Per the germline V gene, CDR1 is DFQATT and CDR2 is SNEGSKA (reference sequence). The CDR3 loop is CSATLSGRRDEQYF. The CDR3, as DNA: TGCAGTGCGACCCTCAGCGGGAGAAGGGACGAGCAGTACTTC.

CDR3 sequence: CASSRGTSGGEQFF. The CDR3 region has the DNA TGTGCCAGCAGTAGGGGGACTAGCGGGGGGGAGCAGTTCTTC. V is TRBV12-3 or TRBV12-4 and J is TRBJ2-1, with 15 bases that match TRBD2. CDR3 length: 14 amino acids. V shed 5 bases and J 10 bases; nucleotides not matched to a gene: 3.